The sequence of this T cell receptor (beta chain) was determined in a study of T-cell memory formation after mild COVID-19. Study-wide points: A balance of CD4 and CD8 characterized clones contracting day 15 to 85, whereas later expanders leaned CD4+. Prior to infection, memory already included some responding clones, suggesting cross-reactive memory joined. CD8+ contracting clones occupied EMRA, while CD4+ ones occupied mainly CM and EM.

This CDR3 comprises 14 residues. Germline V gives CDR1 SGHTA, CDR2 FQGNSA. The V end was cut by 2 bases, the J end by 5 bases, with 12 bases between. Regarding this clonotype: Antigen: not known.

Libraries for TCRalpha and TCRbeta carried sample barcodes and unique molecular identifiers via 5'RACE. TCRdb fed the 5' RACE reads into MiXCR, producing one record per CDR3 protein. The data contain around 340,000 distinct CDR3 sequences, around 15% of them singletons. Sequencing was carried out using PBMCs or a T cell subset sorted from them (not recorded which). The receptor comes from a man younger than 35 who had mild COVID-19 (a few samples of this study predate the infection). Cell type and time point are not known. The chain recombines TRBV7-2 with TRBJ2-5; unclear D gene. This CDR3 reads CASSLNPAVETQYF. CDR3 nucleotide sequence: TGTGCCAGCAGCTTAAACCCCGCTGTGGAGACCCAGTACTTC.